These 17 T cell receptor beta chains came from one sample sequenced in a study of cytomegalovirus exposure and HLA in healthy donors. The PCR employed 60 Vbeta primers together with 13 Jbeta primers. Sequencing was performed with immunoSEQ multiplex PCR; in TCRdb, only in-frame clones are kept and a portion is missing. The sample features 150,000 to 200,000 clones, with roughly 1.3% in its top ten. The sample consisted of PBMCs. These receptor sequences come from an older woman in good health and CMV-seronegative.

V gene TRBV27 combines with J gene TRBJ1-1; TRBD1 might be the D (6 bases). The V gene's germline CDR1 is MNHEY and CDR2 SMNVEV (reference sequence). Trimming stripped 6 bases from V and 1 base from J, with 21 bases between. This CDR3 has 17 amino acids. CDR3 protein: CASRSSPQQGGNTEAFF. The CDR3, as DNA: TGTGCCAGCAGATCCTCACCCCAACAGGGTGGGAACACTGAAGCTTTCTTT.

V gene TRBV5-4 combines with J gene TRBJ1-1; a possible D gene is TRBD1 (6 bases). Germline CDR1 reads SGHNT; CDR2 reads YYREEE (reference sequence). The V gene lost 4 bases and the J gene lost 3 bases, with 13 bases spanning the gap. This CDR3 contains 14 residues. This CDR3 is CASSSRGGHTEAFF. The CDR3 nucleotides are TGTGCCAGCAGCAGTCGGGGGGGCCACACTGAAGCTTTCTTT.

The rearrangement links TRBV5-4 to TRBJ1-2; 8 bases line up with TRBD1. This CDR3 is 14 amino acids long. Germline V gives CDR1 SGHNT, CDR2 YYREEE (reference sequence). V lost 4 bases, J lost 7 bases, and 9 bases stayed unmatched. The CDR3 sequence is CASSIDRGVGGYTF. DNA for the CDR3: TGTGCCAGCAGCATTGACAGGGGTGTTGGTGGCTACACCTTC. Supplemented by reference TRBV5-4 and TRBJ1-2, the full variable domain reads ETGVTQSPTHLIKTRGQQVTLRCSSQSGHNTVSWYQQALGQGPQFIFQYYREEENGRGNFPPRFSGLQFPNYSSELNVNALELDDSALYLCASSIDRGVGGYTFGSGTRLTVV.

The chain couples TRBV2 to TRBJ2-7, with D maybe TRBD1 (5 bases). Germline V lookup: CDR1 SNHLY, CDR2 FYNNEI. This CDR3 is 14 amino acids long. Trimming took off 6 bases at V and 2 bases at J, with 14 bases between the two ends. CDR3 sequence (DNA): TGTGCCAGCAGACGAATGAGACAGACCTACGAGCAGTACTTC. This gives the protein CASRRMRQTYEQYF.

The genes are TRBV2 and TRBJ1-2, with 10 positions matching TRBD1. The germline CDR1 and CDR2 sequences are SNHLY and FYNNEI. The V gene end was trimmed by 7 bases and the J gene end by 2 bases; junction bases not matched to a gene: 4. The CDR3 runs to 14 residues. This CDR3 is CASTGQGVNYGYTF. CDR3 in DNA: TGTGCCAGCACCGGACAGGGGGTCAACTATGGCTACACCTTC.

For the CDR3, the DNA is TGCGCCAGCAGTGGAAAGACAGGGGGCCCCGGCTACGAGCAGTACTTC. It yields the protein CASSGKTGGPGYEQYF. This chain joins TRBV10-1 and TRBJ2-7; TRBD1 matches 10 bases. Losses at the gene ends were 4 bases for V and 3 bases for J; bases not matched to a gene: 9. Per germline, CDR1 WNHNN and CDR2 SYGVQD (reference sequence). This CDR3 is built from 16 residues.

Concerning this clone itself: The same CDR3 is also encoded by other DNA sequences in this sample. The chain combines TRBV4-2 with TRBJ1-2; the D is unclear. The CDR3 extends over 15 amino acids. Germline CDR1 LGHNA, CDR2 YNFKEQ. With 5 bases removed from V and 7 bases from J, the gap between germline ends came to 20 bases. The CDR3 DNA follows: TGTGCCAGCAGCGATTCGCCGGGATCCGTGCGTGGCTACACCTTC. This translates into CASSDSPGSVRGYTF.

This chain uses TRBV5-1 with TRBJ2-5; 7 bases align to TRBD1. Germline V gene sequence: CDR1 SGHRS, CDR2 YFSETQ. The CDR3 consists of 14 residues. The trim removed 4 bases at V and 4 bases at J, leaving 7 bases unmatched. In DNA, the CDR3 is TGCGCCAGCAGCAAGACAGGGAATTCAGAGACCCAGTACTTC. Amino acid sequence: CASSKTGNSETQYF.

The rearrangement joins TRBV6-1 to TRBJ1-3; D call uncertain. This CDR3 is 15 amino acids long. Germline-derived CDR1 and CDR2 are MNHNS and SASEGT. V shed 1 base and J shed 8 bases, with 15 bases lying between them. This CDR3 is CASSEGGRGIDTIYF. CDR3 nucleotide sequence: TGTGCCAGCAGTGAAGGGGGAAGAGGGATAGACACCATATATTTT.

This rearrangement joins TRBV29-1 to TRBJ2-2; 15 bases agree with TRBD2. The CDR3 runs 22 residues. V was clipped by 0 bases and J by 0 bases; unmatched bases: 14. Germline V gives CDR1 SQVTM, CDR2 ANQGSEA. The CDR3 region is CSVEDWTSGGGLGYANTGELFF. In DNA form, the CDR3 reads TGCAGCGTTGAAGATTGGACTAGCGGGGGGGGTCTGGGTTACGCGAACACCGGGGAGCTGTTTTTT.

The V and J genes are TRBV19 and TRBJ1-3, with D perhaps matching TRBD1 (6 bases). With 5 bases removed from V and 2 bases from J, the gap between germline ends came to 19 bases. The germline CDR1 and CDR2 sequences are LNHDA and SQIVND (reference sequence). This CDR3 is built from 17 residues. DNA of the CDR3: TGTGCCAGTAGTCGCTCAGGGGTTTGGGTACCTGGAAACACCATATATTTT. Translating it yields CASSRSGVWVPGNTIYF. Full variable domain (rest looked up from reference TRBV19 and TRBJ1-3): DGGITQSPKYLFRKEGQNVTLSCEQNLNHDAMYWYRQDPGQGLRLIYYSQIVNDFQKGDIAEGYSVSREKKESFPLTVTSAQKNPTAFYLCASSRSGVWVPGNTIYFGEGSWLTVV.

The CDR3 region has the DNA TGTGCCAGCAGCTCGGCGGGCACAAGAGGAAATGAAAAACTGTTTTTT. Protein product: CASSSAGTRGNEKLFF. The chain uses TRBV5-4 and TRBJ1-4; the D is unclear. V dropped 3 bases and J dropped 5 bases, with 17 bases sitting between them. Looked up from germline, CDR1 is SGHNT and CDR2 is YYREEE (reference sequence). The CDR3 consists of 16 residues.

The chain recombines TRBV6-5 with TRBJ2-7; a weak D match, TRBD2 (6 bases). The V gene lost 2 bases and the J gene lost 2 bases, with 13 bases spanning the gap. The CDR3 runs to 15 residues. Looked up from germline, CDR1 is MNHEY and CDR2 is SVGAGI. The CDR3: CASSYRSGTPYEQYF. The DNA for the CDR3 is TGTGCCAGCAGTTACCGATCCGGGACTCCCTACGAGCAGTACTTC.

This chain joins TRBV4-1 and TRBJ1-2; D ambiguous. The V and J ends lost 2 bases and 2 bases respectively, with 9 bases between them. Per germline, CDR1 MGHRA and CDR2 YSYEKL. This CDR3 is built from 14 residues. CDR3 amino acids: CASSQLTANYGYTF. CDR3 nucleotides: TGCGCCAGCAGCCAACTTACAGCAAACTATGGCTACACCTTC.

Details on this clone: The junction departs from germline at one end; a sequencing error may be responsible. V and J are TRBV5-4 and TRBJ1-5; the D is unclear. CDR1 is SGHNT and CDR2 is YYREEE in the germline V gene (reference sequence). CDR3 length: 12 residues. The CDR3 region is CASSLNNRPQHF. The CDR3 DNA follows: TGTGCCAGCAGCTTGAATAATCGGCCCCAGCATTTT.

This chain joins TRBV2 and TRBJ2-7, with D unclear. The CDR3 extends over 14 amino acids. Germline V gene sequence: CDR1 SNHLY, CDR2 FYNNEI. V was cut by 1 base and J by 7 bases, with 14 bases left in between. In nucleotides, the CDR3 is TGTGCCAGCAGTGAAGTGTTTGACTCTAGAGAGCAGTACTTC. The encoded protein is CASSEVFDSREQYF.

V gene TRBV18 combines with J gene TRBJ1-1, with D possibly matching TRBD1 (5 bases). Trimming stripped 8 bases from V and 3 bases from J, with 13 bases between. This CDR3 is 13 amino acids long. Germline V gives CDR1 KGHSH, CDR2 LQKENI. The CDR3 spells CASRGGEDTEAFF. In DNA, the CDR3 is TGTGCCAGCAGGGGAGGGGAGGACACTGAAGCTTTCTTT.